Listed below are T cell receptor beta chains from one sample, sequenced in a study of identical twins. One entry per CDR3 protein, called by TCRdb with MiXCR from the 5' RACE reads. The sample records 600,000 to 700,000 distinct CDR3 sequences, around 21% being singletons. The same data also contributed to another study, on T cells expressing NK-cell markers.

Specimen: PBMCs. The receptors derive from a woman aged 18-35 years in good health. Each CDR3 is given with its conserved first and last residue. Each record gives: J gene, V gene, CDR3 protein.

TRBJ2-5 TRBV11-2 CASSRGMNRGLMETQYF
TRBJ2-2 TRBV4-3 CASSSRVLTGELFF
TRBJ2-7 TRBV7-2 CASSAKGGPEQYF
TRBJ2-7 TRBV7-2 CASSLEPLSREQYF
TRBJ2-5 TRBV20-1 CSASRYAGATKYQETQYF
TRBJ2-7 TRBV20-1 CSAKGQPDNYEQYF
TRBJ2-3 TRBV20-1 CSAFSWTDTQYF
TRBJ2-1 TRBV19 CATTPWSGVVNEQFF
TRBJ2-1 TRBV5-5 CASSFIAGPGSEQFF
TRBJ1-5 TRBV7-9 CASSFSGDQPQHF
TRBJ2-7 TRBV20-1 CSAMRVSYEQYF
TRBJ2-1 TRBV7-9 CASRTVGGLVGGNEQFF
TRBJ2-7 TRBV3-1 CASSHSRYEQYF
TRBJ1-5 TRBV7-2 CATDMGGGRNQPQHF
TRBJ2-7 TRBV10-3 CAIRGNRGQGGFEQYF
TRBJ2-7 TRBV7-8 CASSPGGGSFIHEQYF
TRBJ1-5 TRBV6-2/TRBV6-3 CASRLQGGNQPQHF
TRBJ1-5 TRBV6-1 CASRTGTGYQPQHF
TRBJ2-2 TRBV3-1 CASSWTGTLTGELFF
TRBJ2-1 TRBV7-9 CASSTGLGNEHFF
TRBJ2-1 TRBV27 CASSPPGANEQFF
TRBJ2-1 TRBV7-2 CASSQPQGLHEQFF
TRBJ2-3 TRBV12-3/TRBV12-4 CASSLVPKADTQYF
TRBJ2-5 TRBV5-1 CASSLSETQYF
TRBJ2-1 TRBV9 CASSGLYGAYNEQFF
TRBJ2-3 TRBV20-1 CSAPPRLAVSTDTQYF
TRBJ1-1 TRBV5-1 CASSLEAGTVIRF
TRBJ1-2 TRBV3-1 CASSPLGSTKVNYGYTF
TRBJ1-1 TRBV6-1 CASLGIYTEAFF
TRBJ2-1 TRBV5-1 CASRYALLAGDNEQFF